This T cell receptor beta chain derives from a study of T-cell reconstitution after alpha-beta-depleted transplantation in children. This clonotype was observed a handful of times. A TCRbeta library incorporating unique molecular identifiers was prepared. TCRdb called the PCR reads again in MiXCR, with one record for every CDR3 protein. Here the sample spans roughly 500,000 distinct CDR3 sequences, about a sixth being singletons. This TCR was recovered from a human donor who donated a stem cell graft to a child with acute lymphoblastic leukemia. The material was PBMCs from the stem cell graft donor, obtained from the stem cell graft.

In DNA form, the CDR3 reads TGCATCGCTAGAACTAGCGGGAGTCGACAACGCAATGAGCAGTTCTTC. Translated: CIARTSGSRQRNEQFF. The rearrangement links TRBV20-1 to TRBJ2-1, with TRBD2 matching 11 bases. The CDR3 sequence is 16 residues long. Germline CDR1 is DFQATT and CDR2 is SNEGSKA (reference sequence).